What follows are 25 T cell receptor beta chains derived from one specimen sequenced in a study of spatial heterogeneity in lung cancer. Using its own MiXCR run on the 5' RACE reads, TCRdb lists one record per CDR3 protein. The profile shows some 7,500 distinct CDR3 sequences, roughly 8.6% of them singletons. Indicated time point: sample taken at primary tumor resection. Sequencing was performed on PBMCs, taken at surgery. Every receptor here comes from a male donor with early-stage non-small cell lung cancer.

Many counts were recorded for this clonotype. The chain links TRBV6-2 or TRBV6-3 to TRBJ2-1; either TRBD1 or TRBD2 may fit D (5 bases each). The CDR3 totals 14 residues. Trimming took off 2 bases at V and 9 bases at J, with 14 bases between the two ends. CDR1 MNHEY and CDR2 SVGEGT come from the germline V gene. CDR3 in DNA: TGTGCCAGCAGTTACGCTCCGAGGGGCAGTGAGCAGTTCTTC. Encoded protein: CASSYAPRGSEQFF.

This clonotype has ten or more counts. The V gene is TRBV7-3, the J gene TRBJ1-1, with a possible D match to TRBD1 (5 bases). Germline assignment: CDR1 SGHTA and CDR2 FQGTGA. The CDR3 sequence is 15 residues long. V was pared by 6 bases and J by 0 bases, with 14 bases between. Written as DNA, the CDR3 is TGTGCCAGCAGTTCCCTGGGACGGATGAACACTGAAGCTTTCTTT. Amino acid sequence: CASSSLGRMNTEAFF.

This chain's CDR3 is CSVVDSYNYGYTF. CDR3 bases: TGCAGCGTTGTTGACAGCTATAACTATGGCTACACCTTC. This chain connects TRBV29-1 to TRBJ1-2, with D possibly matching TRBD1 (5 bases). The V end was cut by 4 bases, the J end by 1 base, with 10 bases between. The CDR3 runs to 13 residues. CDR1 is SQVTM, CDR2 ANQGSEA, per germline.

The sample holds many counts of this clonotype. V is TRBV18 and J is TRBJ2-3; 13 bases fit TRBD2. Germline loops: CDR1 KGHSH, CDR2 LQKENI. CDR3 length: 18 amino acids. J lost 4 bases, V lost 4 bases, and 11 bases had no gene match. The CDR3 nucleotides read TGTGCCAGCTCACTACGGACTAGCGGGAGTATGGGGCCAGATACGCAGTATTTT. This codes for CASSLRTSGSMGPDTQYF.

This clonotype was counted ten times or more. V gene TRBV5-1 combines with J gene TRBJ2-3; maybe TRBD2 (5 bases). The CDR3 runs 15 residues. The V gene's germline CDR1 is SGHRS and CDR2 YFSETQ. Trimming shortened V by 1 base and J by 1 base, and 10 bases separated the two germline ends. The CDR3 nucleotides read TGCGCCAGCAGCTTGATGGGAGACGGCACAGATACGCAGTATTTT. The encoded protein is CASSLMGDGTDTQYF.

This clonotype was counted many times. This chain joins TRBV4-1 and TRBJ2-1; 12 bases are shared with TRBD2. V lost 1 base and J lost 7; bases outside the gene matches: 5. The germline CDR1 and CDR2 sequences are MGHRA and YSYEKL. This CDR3 contains 16 residues. The CDR3 spells CASSQVPTSGSNEQFF. CDR3 sequence (DNA): TGCGCCAGCAGCCAAGTCCCGACTAGCGGGAGTAATGAGCAGTTCTTC.

This clonotype was found a few times. The chain links TRBV7-6 to TRBJ2-1; D perhaps matches TRBD2 (6 bases). Trimming stripped 2 bases from V and 5 bases from J, with 10 bases between. The germline gives CDR1 SGHVS, CDR2 FNYEAQ. CDR3 length: 14 amino acids. The CDR3 coding sequence is TGTGCCAGCAGCTTAAACCCGGGGGACAATGAGCAGTTCTTC. Protein product: CASSLNPGDNEQFF.

There are a few counts of this clonotype. The rearrangement uses TRBV12-3 or TRBV12-4 and TRBJ1-6; 10 bases are shared with TRBD1. The V segment lost 8 bases and the J segment 7 bases; nucleotides outside the gene matches: 5. The CDR3 has 14 amino acids. CDR3 nucleotide sequence: TGTGCCAGCGCTACGGGACAGGGGAATTCACCCCTCCACTTT. It translates to CASATGQGNSPLHF.

This clonotype is termed medium-sized. The chain combines TRBV6-5 with TRBJ1-2; D is unclear. Germline values: CDR1 MNHEY, CDR2 SVGAGI. V was shortened by 8 bases and J by 2 bases, with 12 bases between the two germline ends. The CDR3 spans 13 residues. The CDR3: CASQPDGNYGYTF. CDR3 in DNA: TGTGCCAGCCAACCAGACGGAAACTATGGCTACACCTTC.

Many counts were recorded for this clonotype. This chain links TRBV7-2 with TRBJ1-1; weak D call: TRBD1 (5 bases). Trimming took off 5 bases at V and 3 bases at J, with 16 bases between the two ends. The CDR3 spans 15 residues. CDR1 and CDR2 (germline): SGHTA, FQGNSA. The CDR3 loop is CASSPGAGMHTEAFF. In DNA, the CDR3 is TGTGCCAGCAGCCCTGGGGCCGGGATGCACACTGAAGCTTTCTTT.

This clonotype has only a few counts. This chain joins TRBV20-1 and TRBJ1-2; possibly TRBD1 for D (5 bases). This CDR3 region has 15 residues. Germline CDR1 and CDR2: DFQATT and SNEGSKA (reference sequence). V lost 5 bases to trimming and J lost 0 bases, with 16 bases between them. The CDR3 DNA reads as TGCAGTGCTCAACAGACAGATTTAGCTAACTATGGCTACACCTTC. Protein sequence: CSAQQTDLANYGYTF.

This clonotype has a count of ten or more. The chain recombines TRBV7-2 with TRBJ2-1; D is possibly TRBD1 (6 bases). V was clipped by 1 base and J by 7 bases, with 17 bases between them. Per germline, CDR1 SGHTA and CDR2 FQGNSA. This CDR3 spans 16 amino acids. For the CDR3, the DNA is TGTGCCAGCAGCTTAGGTGGACACCAAGGGGGAAATGAGCAGTTCTTC. This encodes CASSLGGHQGGNEQFF.

In this sample, this clonotype turned up many times. The chain uses TRBV20-1 and TRBJ2-3; 11 positions agree with TRBD2. V lost 3 bases to trimming and J lost 2 bases; unmatched junction nucleotides: 4. This CDR3 spans 15 amino acids. Germline values: CDR1 DFQATT, CDR2 SNEGSKA (reference sequence). The CDR3 nucleotides read TGCAGTGCTAGGTTAGCGGGAGGGACCACAGATACGCAGTATTTT. It encodes CSARLAGGTTDTQYF.

This clonotype was seen at least ten times. The J gene is TRBJ2-1, the V gene TRBV12-3 or TRBV12-4; D is ambiguous. V dropped 3 bases and J dropped 7 bases, with 7 bases sitting between them. The CDR3 totals 12 residues. The CDR3: CASSFSWNEQFF. CDR3 DNA: TGTGCCAGCAGTTTTAGCTGGAATGAGCAGTTCTTC.

A remark on this clonotype: A read error is possible here, since a much larger clone lies one base away. This chain connects TRBV24-1 to TRBJ1-5; D remains unclear. From germline, CDR1 is KGHDR and CDR2 SFDVKD. This CDR3 is built from 14 residues. CDR3 sequence (DNA): TGTGCCACCAGAGCCTTATCTAGCGATCAGCCCCAGCATTTT. Translated, it gives CATRALSSDQPQHF.

The V call is TRBV12-3 or TRBV12-4, the J call TRBJ1-4, with a tentative D call TRBD1 (6 bases). V lost 3 bases to trimming and J lost 7 bases, with 21 bases between them. The CDR3 has 17 residues. This CDR3 is CASSFGLVVGAGEKLFF. The CDR3 DNA reads TGTGCCAGCAGTTTTGGGTTGGTTGTGGGGGCCGGTGAAAAACTGTTTTTT.

The sample holds many counts of this clonotype. The V and J genes are TRBV12-3 or TRBV12-4 and TRBJ2-7; D not resolved. Trimming pared 5 bases from V and 1 base from J, leaving 12 bases between. The CDR3 length is 14 residues. CDR3 DNA: TGTGCCAGCAGTCGGTCTCCTCAATCCTACGAGCAGTACTTC. This encodes CASSRSPQSYEQYF.

Only a few counts were recorded for this clonotype. The CDR3 sequence is CAIPGTGGWYDTGELFF. The CDR3 bases are TGTGCCATCCCCGGGACAGGGGGTTGGTACGACACCGGGGAGCTGTTTTTT. This sequence joins TRBV6-1 and TRBJ2-2; 11 bases map to TRBD1. The J segment lost 3 bases and the V segment lost 10 bases, leaving 13 bases of the junction unmatched. The CDR3 runs 17 residues. Germline V gene lookup returns CDR1 MNHNS and CDR2 SASEGT.

The CDR3 DNA reads TGTGCCAGCAGCCAAGGACTACCGAACTACAATGAGCAGTTCTTC. This translates into CASSQGLPNYNEQFF. V and J are TRBV3-1 and TRBJ2-1; possible D gene TRBD2, 5 bases. Trimming removed 1 base from V and 3 bases from J, with 10 bases in between. CDR3 length: 15 amino acids. CDR1 is LGHDT, CDR2 YNNKEL, per germline (reference sequence).

As regards this clonotype: This could be a read error, since a much larger clone is one nucleotide away. The chain recombines TRBV12-3 or TRBV12-4 with TRBJ1-2; possible D gene TRBD1, 5 bases. V lost 6 bases and J 8 bases, leaving 16 bases between the germline ends. The CDR3 is 13 residues long. For the CDR3, the DNA is TGTGCCAGCAGCTCCACGGGGGTGAAAGGCTACACCTTC. This codes for CASSSTGVKGYTF.

This clonotype was counted many times. The rearrangement joins TRBV15 to TRBJ2-1; either TRBD1 or TRBD2 may fit D (5 bases each). The CDR3 is 13 amino acids. V shed 0 bases and J shed 12 bases, with 12 bases lying between them. CDR1 is LNHNV and CDR2 is YYDKDF in the germline V gene (reference sequence). CDR3 region: CATSRDNGAMQFF. Written as DNA, the CDR3 is TGTGCCACCAGCAGAGATAACGGGGCTATGCAGTTCTTC.

Of note for this clonotype: A read error may explain this, as a much larger clone is one base away. The CDR3 nucleotides are TGTGCCAGCAGTTACCGGACAGACAGGGGGAATCAGCCCCAGCATTTT. Its protein is CASSYRTDRGNQPQHF. The J gene is TRBJ1-5, the V gene TRBV6-2 or TRBV6-3, with 9 bases aligning to TRBD1. CDR1 and CDR2 (germline): MNHEY, SVGEGT. The CDR3 consists of 16 residues. V gave up 2 bases and J gave up 4 bases; unmatched junction bases: 6.

There are many counts of this clonotype. V gene TRBV4-1 combines with J gene TRBJ2-1; 11 positions match TRBD2. The CDR3 contains 16 residues. J gave up 8 bases and V 4 bases, and 10 bases lay outside the gene matches. In germline, CDR1 is MGHRA, CDR2 YSYEKL. This chain's CDR3 is CASSPGLAGSYHEQFF. CDR3 sequence (DNA): TGCGCCAGCAGCCCCGGACTAGCGGGTTCATATCATGAGCAGTTCTTC.

The J gene is TRBJ1-1, the V gene TRBV6-6; TRBD1 matches 7 bases. With 4 bases clipped from V and 10 bases from J, the junction kept 9 bases outside the gene matches. The CDR3 sequence is 13 residues long. Germline assignment: CDR1 MNHNY and CDR2 SVGAGI (reference sequence). For the CDR3, the DNA is TGTGCCAGCAGTTCCCTCAGACAGGGTGGAGCTTTCTTT. Amino acids: CASSSLRQGGAFF.

This clonotype was counted at least ten times. The chain joins TRBV20-1 to TRBJ2-4; TRBD1 aligns across 9 bases. Germline V CDR1 and CDR2: DFQATT, SNEGSKA (reference sequence). With 4 bases clipped from V and 6 bases from J, the junction kept 1 base outside the gene matches. The CDR3 runs 12 residues. CDR3 sequence (DNA): TGCAGTGCTATGACAGGGGGAAACATTCAGTACTTC. It codes for CSAMTGGNIQYF.